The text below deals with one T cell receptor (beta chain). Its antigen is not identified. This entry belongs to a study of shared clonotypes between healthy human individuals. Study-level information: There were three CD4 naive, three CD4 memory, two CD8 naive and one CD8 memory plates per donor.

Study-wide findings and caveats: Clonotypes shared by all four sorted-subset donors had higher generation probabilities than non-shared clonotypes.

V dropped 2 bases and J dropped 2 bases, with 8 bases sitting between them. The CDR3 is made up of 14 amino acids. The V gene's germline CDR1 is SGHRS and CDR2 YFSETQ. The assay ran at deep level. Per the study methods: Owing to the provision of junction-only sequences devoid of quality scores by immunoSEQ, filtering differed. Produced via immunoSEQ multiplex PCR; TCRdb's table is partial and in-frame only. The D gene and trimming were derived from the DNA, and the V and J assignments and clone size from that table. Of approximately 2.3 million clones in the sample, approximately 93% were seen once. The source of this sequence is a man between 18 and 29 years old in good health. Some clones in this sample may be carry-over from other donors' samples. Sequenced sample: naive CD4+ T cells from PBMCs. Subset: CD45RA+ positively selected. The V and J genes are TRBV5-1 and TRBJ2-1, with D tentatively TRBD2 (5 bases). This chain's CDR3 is CASSFGEPYNEQFF. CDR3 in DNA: TGCGCCAGCAGCTTCGGGGAGCCCTACAATGAGCAGTTCTTC. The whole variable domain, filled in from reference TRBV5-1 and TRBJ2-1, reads KAGVTQTPRYLIKTRGQQVTLSCSPISGHRSVSWYQQTPGQGLQFLFEYFSETQRNKGNFPGRFSGRQFSNSRSEMNVSTLELGDSALYLCASSFGEPYNEQFFGPGTRLTVL.